This entry lists 16 T cell receptor beta chains sequenced from one sample in a study of T cell repertoires in cytomegalovirus infection (dated by TCRdb to about 2019). The antigens for these receptors are not known. According to the study, the label for this sample's treatment or condition signals: in vitro stimulation with specific CMV peptide epitopes to enrich CMV-specific T cells. The data were produced on an Illumina HiSeq 1500. TCRdb trimmed public reads at Q25 via fastp, called clones via MiXCR and kept in-frame beta chains. CDR3 protein duplicates are merged, each entry listing the most common genes and DNA. In this sample the table shows about 470,000 distinct CDR3 sequences, about 42% of which occur a single time. In total, the top ten clones hold around 45% of the sample. Material: cultured PBMCs, obtained from culture after CMV antigen stimulation. These receptors were obtained from a human donor in good health (CMV status not recorded). Some clones in this sample may be carry-over from other donors' samples.

The chain has TRBV7-2 and TRBJ2-2; 7 bases align to TRBD2. Looked up from germline, CDR1 is SGHTA and CDR2 is FQGNSA. The junction had 3 bases not matched to a gene; V was cut back by 5 bases and J by 0 bases. This CDR3 has 15 residues. The CDR3 here is CASSGGGANTGELFF. The CDR3 DNA reads TGTGCCAGCAGCGGGGGGGGGGCGAACACCGGGGAGCTGTTTTTT.

In this sample, this clonotype turned up a few times. The rearrangement uses TRBV11-2 and TRBJ1-1, with no clear D. The CDR3 is made up of 13 amino acids. Trimming left V 2 bases short and J 5 bases short, with 9 bases between. Germline V lookup: CDR1 SGHAT, CDR2 FQNNGV. This CDR3 reads CASSLIGMTEAFF. In DNA, the CDR3 is TGTGCCAGCAGCTTAATCGGGATGACTGAAGCTTTCTTT.

This clonotype turned up a few times. The chain links TRBV6-1 to TRBJ2-5; 12 bases align to TRBD2. Trimming cost V 5 bases and J 5 bases; bases outside gene matches: 9. This CDR3 is 16 amino acids long. Germline assignment: CDR1 MNHNS and CDR2 SASEGT. The CDR3 DNA reads TGTGCCAGCAGTTTGGGTGGACTAGCGGGACGGGAGACCCAGTACTTC. This encodes CASSLGGLAGRETQYF.

The chain links TRBV7-9 to TRBJ2-7, with 11 bases matching TRBD2. This CDR3 has 16 amino acids. From germline, CDR1 is SEHNR and CDR2 FQNEAQ (reference sequence). Trimming removed 5 bases from V and 2 bases from J; junction bases left unmatched: 8. The CDR3 sequence is CASSGHLAGGAYEQYF. Written as DNA, the CDR3 is TGTGCCAGCAGCGGACACCTAGCGGGGGGCGCCTACGAGCAGTACTTC.

The chain employs TRBV11-3 and TRBJ2-5; D is tentatively TRBD1 or TRBD2 (5 bases each). CDR3 length: 16 amino acids. CDR1 and CDR2 from the germline V gene are SGHNT and YENEEA. Deletions cut 1 base from V and 3 bases from J, with 15 bases between. The CDR3 region is CASSLGLGGEKETQYF. CDR3 bases: TGTGCCAGCAGCTTAGGCCTTGGGGGAGAAAAAGAGACCCAGTACTTC.

In its sample, this clonotype was seen a few times. The rearrangement links TRBV7-2 to TRBJ2-5; D remains unclear. Germline V gene data show CDR1 as SGHTA and CDR2 as FQGNSA. CDR3 length equals 12 residues. Trimming removed 5 bases at V and 4 bases at J, with 8 bases between. The CDR3 DNA follows: TGTGCCAGCAGCGACGCCGGAGAGACCCAGTACTTC. Translation: CASSDAGETQYF.

The gene calls are TRBV6-1 and TRBJ2-1; weak D call: TRBD2 (5 bases). Germline CDR1 is MNHNS and CDR2 is SASEGT. CDR3 length: 16 amino acids. The V end was cut by 0 bases, the J end by 3 bases, with 12 bases between. CDR3 protein: CASSEAERHLYNEQFF. CDR3 in DNA: TGTGCCAGCAGTGAAGCGGAGCGGCACCTCTACAATGAGCAGTTCTTC.

This rearrangement joins TRBV7-6 to TRBJ1-3, with unresolved D. V dropped 5 bases and J dropped 0 bases, with 11 bases sitting between them. The CDR3 spans 15 residues. CDR1 and CDR2 (germline): SGHVS, FNYEAQ. Here the CDR3 reads CASSPSPVSGNTIYF. The CDR3 coding sequence is TGTGCCAGCAGCCCTAGCCCCGTCTCTGGAAACACCATATATTTT.

This chain links TRBV7-2 with TRBJ1-1; 10 bases fit TRBD1. The CDR3 runs 15 residues. The ends lost 5 bases at V and 11 bases at J; junction bases unmatched: 14. CDR1 and CDR2 (germline): SGHTA, FQGNSA. CDR3 in DNA: TGTGCCAGCAGCCTCGGGACAGGGGCGTTCCCCGATGCTTTCTTT. It translates to CASSLGTGAFPDAFF.

The J gene is TRBJ2-7, the V gene TRBV29-1; TRBD2 is a possible D gene (6 bases). Germline values: CDR1 SQVTM, CDR2 ANQGSEA. This CDR3 has 13 amino acids. V lost 8 bases and J lost 4, with 18 bases in between. CDR3 DNA sequence: TGCAGCTTCCGGGATCTAAGCGGGTACGAGCAGTACTTC. Translated, it gives CSFRDLSGYEQYF.

This chain joins TRBV12-3 or TRBV12-4 and TRBJ1-3; TRBD1 agrees at 7 bases. Trimming took 6 bases from V and 12 from J; bases not matched to a gene: 11. The CDR3 totals 13 residues. The CDR3 DNA reads TGTGCCAGCAGCCGAAGTACAGGGGTCGTCATATATTTT. Its protein product is CASSRSTGVVIYF.

V and J are TRBV6-2 or TRBV6-3 and TRBJ2-1; 8 nucleotides line up with TRBD2. J was trimmed by 4 bases and V by 6 bases; bases with no gene match: 8. This CDR3 comprises 15 residues. Germline V gene data show CDR1 as MNHEY and CDR2 as SVGEGT. For the CDR3, the DNA is TGTGCCAGCAGCCTCCCGGGCGGGGGGTACAATGAGCAGTTCTTC. Protein product: CASSLPGGGYNEQFF.

The genes are TRBV12-3 or TRBV12-4 and TRBJ2-7; the match to TRBD1 covers 11 bases. V trimming: 7 bases; J trimming: 7 bases; junction bases outside the gene matches: 9. The CDR3 extends over 14 amino acids. The CDR3 region is CASIIGQGASEQYF. Here the CDR3 DNA reads TGTGCCAGCATTATAGGACAGGGGGCGAGTGAGCAGTACTTC.

This chain connects TRBV2 to TRBJ2-7; D remains unclear. The CDR3 loop spans 15 amino acids. Germline CDR1 reads SNHLY; CDR2 reads FYNNEI. Trimming shortened V by 6 bases and J by 4 bases, and 19 bases separated the two germline ends. CDR3 nucleotide sequence: TGTGCCAGCAGCCCCAGATTTTTGGTTTTATACGAGCAGTACTTC. Translated, it gives CASSPRFLVLYEQYF.

The chain combines TRBV7-2 with TRBJ1-4, with D unclear. Germline CDR1 and CDR2: SGHTA and FQGNSA. The CDR3 has 14 residues. V gave up 2 bases and J gave up 6 bases, with 10 bases separating them. The CDR3 loop is CASSLWKTDEKLFF. The CDR3 bases are TGTGCCAGCAGCTTATGGAAGACGGATGAAAAACTGTTTTTT.

The CDR3: CASSFLARGYSGANVLTF. For the CDR3, the DNA is TGTGCCAGCAGCTTTCTGGCCAGGGGGTATTCTGGGGCCAACGTCCTGACTTTC. The gene calls are TRBV11-2 and TRBJ2-6; 7 bases map to TRBD1. After removal of 3 bases from V and 1 base from J, the junction contained 9 bases not matched to a gene. In germline, CDR1 is SGHAT, CDR2 FQNNGV. The CDR3 spans 18 residues. Complete variable domain (other parts from reference TRBV11-2 and TRBJ2-6): EAGVAQSPRYKIIEKRQSVAFWCNPISGHATLYWYQQILGQGPKLLIQFQNNGVVDDSQLPKDRFSAERLKGVDSTLKIQPAKLEDSAVYLCASSFLARGYSGANVLTFGAGSRLTVL.